The 12 T cell receptor beta chains given below trace back to one sample, sequenced in a study of control samples from healthy donors and cancer patients. Assay used: immunoSEQ multiplex PCR; TCRdb lists only in-frame clones, some missing. In the table there are around 150,000 clones, roughly 94% of which are singletons. Source material: blood. These TCRs come from a woman between 40 and 55 years old in good health.

This clone was seen only once. The J gene is TRBJ2-7, the V gene TRBV20-1; D ambiguous. The germline V and J ends were trimmed by 3 bases and 1 base, with 7 bases remaining between them. The germline gives CDR1 DFQATT, CDR2 SNEGSKA (reference sequence). This CDR3 has 12 amino acids. The CDR3, as DNA: TGCAGTGCTAGTCCCACATCCTACGAGCAGTACTTC. Protein sequence: CSASPTSYEQYF.

On this clone: Mismatch with germline at one junction end may stem from a read error. This chain connects TRBV9 to TRBJ2-7; 8 positions agree with TRBD2. Germline V gene sequence: CDR1 SGDLS, CDR2 YYNGEE. CDR3 size: 15 residues. This CDR3 is CAGSPGAGVSYEQYF. For the CDR3, the DNA is TGTGCCGGCAGCCCCGGAGCGGGAGTTTCCTACGAGCAGTACTTC.

As to this clone: Other DNA sequences within the sample encode an identical CDR3. V gene TRBV18 combines with J gene TRBJ2-3; 11 nucleotides align to TRBD2. The germline CDR1 and CDR2 sequences are KGHSH and LQKENI. V was clipped by 3 bases and J by 1 base; unmatched bases: 3. This CDR3 is 16 amino acids long. DNA for the CDR3: TGTGCCAGCTCACCCGGGACTAGCGGTGGCACAGATACGCAGTATTTT. This gives the protein CASSPGTSGGTDTQYF. Full variable domain (outside the CDR3, taken from reference TRBV18 and TRBJ2-3): NAGVMQNPRHLVRRRGQEARLRCSPMKGHSHVYWYRQLPEEGLKFMVYLQKENIIDESGMPKERFSAEFPKEGPSILRIQQVVRGDSAAYFCASSPGTSGGTDTQYFGPGTRLTVL.

The chain combines TRBV10-1 with TRBJ2-7, with 7 nucleotides matching TRBD2. Germline loops: CDR1 WNHNN, CDR2 SYGVQD (reference sequence). The CDR3 covers 12 residues. Trimming removed 2 bases from V and 7 bases from J; junction bases left unmatched: 2. In DNA, the CDR3 is TGCGCCAGCAGTGAGCCGGGAGGAGAGCAGTACTTC. It encodes CASSEPGGEQYF.

V usage is TRBV28 and J usage is TRBJ2-3; D unresolved. Germline values: CDR1 MDHEN, CDR2 SYDVKM. Trimming left V 3 bases short and J 3 bases short, with 16 bases between. The CDR3 has 16 amino acids. The CDR3 loop reads CASSFFRAPLTDTQYF. The CDR3 DNA sequence: TGTGCCAGCAGTTTCTTCCGGGCCCCCCTAACAGATACGCAGTATTTT.

The chain is built from TRBV30 and TRBJ1-1, with D perhaps matching TRBD1 (6 bases). The CDR3 sequence is 13 residues long. The V gene lost 5 bases and the J gene lost 11 bases, with 21 bases spanning the gap. Germline loops: CDR1 GTSNPN, CDR2 SVGIG (reference sequence). This CDR3 is CAWDTGPLGRAFF. The CDR3 DNA is TGTGCCTGGGATACAGGGCCCCTAGGGAGGGCTTTCTTT.

V is TRBV6-2 or TRBV6-3 and J is TRBJ2-5; no clear D. Germline CDR1 MNHEY, CDR2 SVGEGT. The CDR3 loop spans 13 amino acids. Deletions cut 5 bases from V and 5 bases from J, with 12 bases between. The CDR3 bases are TGTGCCAGCAGTCCGGTTCCCCGGGAGACCCAGTACTTC. As protein: CASSPVPRETQYF.

CDR3 in amino acids: CASSPRDRSEKLFF. The CDR3 DNA is TGTGCCAGCTCACCCAGGGACAGAAGCGAAAAACTGTTTTTT. The gene calls are TRBV18 and TRBJ1-4; TRBD1 aligns across 7 bases. The germline V gene encodes CDR1 KGHSH and CDR2 LQKENI. The V segment lost 3 bases and the J segment 8 bases; nucleotides outside the gene matches: 6. CDR3 length equals 14 residues.

The rearrangement uses TRBV27 and TRBJ1-2, with unresolved D. The CDR3 is 11 amino acids. V lost 6 bases and J lost 11, with 13 bases in between. Germline V lookup: CDR1 MNHEY, CDR2 SMNVEV (reference sequence). The CDR3: CASRVGKTYTF. The CDR3 coding sequence is TGTGCCAGCAGGGTGGGGAAGACATACACCTTC.

This clone occurred once. The chain is built from TRBV3-1 (or the pseudogene TRBV3-2) and TRBJ1-4, with D uncertain. The V gene's germline CDR1 is LGHDT and CDR2 YNNKEL (reference sequence). This CDR3 spans 16 amino acids. V was trimmed by 0 bases and J by 5 bases, leaving 13 bases between them. The CDR3 protein is CASSQDIMTANEKLFF. CDR3 DNA sequence: TGTGCCAGCAGCCAAGATATTATGACCGCGAATGAAAAACTGTTTTTT.

The chain couples TRBV25-1 to TRBJ1-2; D unclear. The CDR3 is 14 residues long. The germline gives CDR1 MGHDK, CDR2 SYGVNS. V was shortened by 1 base and J by 3 bases, with 9 bases between the two germline ends. This CDR3 reads CASSEFGRDYGYTF. Written as DNA, the CDR3 is TGTGCCAGCAGTGAATTCGGCAGAGACTATGGCTACACCTTC.

The V and J genes are TRBV3-1 (or the pseudogene TRBV3-2) and TRBJ2-1; TRBD1 aligns across 8 bases. Germline lookup yields CDR1 LGHDT and CDR2 YNNKEL (reference sequence). The V segment lost 4 bases and the J segment 1 base; nucleotides outside the gene matches: 3. CDR3 length equals 15 residues. In nucleotides, the CDR3 is TGTGCCAGCAGCCCAGACAGGGGTTCCTACAATGAGCAGTTCTTC. Encoded protein: CASSPDRGSYNEQFF.